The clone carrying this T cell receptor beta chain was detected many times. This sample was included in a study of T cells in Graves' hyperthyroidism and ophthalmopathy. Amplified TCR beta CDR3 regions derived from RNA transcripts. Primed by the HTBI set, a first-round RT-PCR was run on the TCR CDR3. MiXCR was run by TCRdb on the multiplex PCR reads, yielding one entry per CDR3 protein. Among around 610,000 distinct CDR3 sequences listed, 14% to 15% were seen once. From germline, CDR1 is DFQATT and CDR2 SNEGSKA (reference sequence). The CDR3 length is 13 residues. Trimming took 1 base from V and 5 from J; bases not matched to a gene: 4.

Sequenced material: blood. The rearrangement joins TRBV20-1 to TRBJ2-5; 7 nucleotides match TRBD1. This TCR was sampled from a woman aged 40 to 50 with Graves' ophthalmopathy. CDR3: CSARVQGSETQYF. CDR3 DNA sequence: TGCAGTGCTAGAGTACAGGGGAGTGAGACCCAGTACTTC.